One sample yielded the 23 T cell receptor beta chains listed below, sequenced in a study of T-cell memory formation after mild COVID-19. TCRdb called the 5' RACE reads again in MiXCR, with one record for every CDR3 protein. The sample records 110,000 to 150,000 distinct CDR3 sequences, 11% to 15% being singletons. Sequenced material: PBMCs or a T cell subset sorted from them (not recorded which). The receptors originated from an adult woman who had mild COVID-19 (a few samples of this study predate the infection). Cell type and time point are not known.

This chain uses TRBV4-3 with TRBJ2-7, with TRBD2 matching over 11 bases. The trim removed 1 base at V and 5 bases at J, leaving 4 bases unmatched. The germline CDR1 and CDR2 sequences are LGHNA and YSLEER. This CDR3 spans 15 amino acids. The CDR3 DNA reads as TGCGCCAGCAGCCAAGGTACTAGCGGGAGAAACGAGCAGTACTTC. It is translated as CASSQGTSGRNEQYF.

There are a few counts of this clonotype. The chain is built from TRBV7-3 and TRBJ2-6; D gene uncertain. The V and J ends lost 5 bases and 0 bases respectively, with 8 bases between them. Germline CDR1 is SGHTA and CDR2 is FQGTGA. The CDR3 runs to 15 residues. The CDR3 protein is CASSPLVSGANVLTF. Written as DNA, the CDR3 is TGTGCCAGCAGCCCGCTAGTCTCTGGGGCCAACGTCCTGACTTTC.

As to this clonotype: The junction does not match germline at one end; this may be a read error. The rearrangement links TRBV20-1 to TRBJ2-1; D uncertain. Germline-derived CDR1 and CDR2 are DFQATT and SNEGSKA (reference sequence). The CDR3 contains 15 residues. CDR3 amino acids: CSARDFGSIYNEQFF. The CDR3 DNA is TGCAGTGCTCGAGATTTCGGCTCTATCTACAATGAGCAGTTCTTC.

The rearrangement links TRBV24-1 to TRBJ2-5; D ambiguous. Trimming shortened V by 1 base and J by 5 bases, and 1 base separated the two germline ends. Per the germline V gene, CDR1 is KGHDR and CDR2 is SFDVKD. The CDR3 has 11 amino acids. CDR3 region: CATSDFETQYF. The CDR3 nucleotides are TGTGCCACCAGTGATTTCGAGACCCAGTACTTC.

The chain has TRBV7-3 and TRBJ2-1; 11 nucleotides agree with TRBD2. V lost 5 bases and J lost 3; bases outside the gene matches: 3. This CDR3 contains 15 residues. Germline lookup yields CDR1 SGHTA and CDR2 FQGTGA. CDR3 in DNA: TGTGCCAGCAGCGATCTAGCGGGGGGCTACAATGAGCAGTTCTTC. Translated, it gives CASSDLAGGYNEQFF.

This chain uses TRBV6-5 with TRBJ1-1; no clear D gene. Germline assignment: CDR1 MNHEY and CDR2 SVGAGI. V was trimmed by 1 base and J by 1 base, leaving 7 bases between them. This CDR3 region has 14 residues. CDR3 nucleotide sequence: TGTGCCAGCAGTTACTATAGAGGGAACACTGAAGCTTTCTTT. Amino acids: CASSYYRGNTEAFF.

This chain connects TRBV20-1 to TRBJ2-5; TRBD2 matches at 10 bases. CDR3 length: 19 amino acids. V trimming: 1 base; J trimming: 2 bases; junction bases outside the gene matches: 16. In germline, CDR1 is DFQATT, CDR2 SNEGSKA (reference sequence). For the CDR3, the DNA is TGCAGTGCTAGAGTCCCAGGGGGGGGTAGCGGGGGGCCGCAAGAGACCCAGTACTTC. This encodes CSARVPGGGSGGPQETQYF.

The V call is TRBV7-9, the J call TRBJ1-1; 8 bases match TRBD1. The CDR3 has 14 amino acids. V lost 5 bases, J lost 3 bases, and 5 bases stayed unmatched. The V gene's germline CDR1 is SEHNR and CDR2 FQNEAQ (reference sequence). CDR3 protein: CASSAQGEDTEAFF. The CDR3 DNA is TGTGCCAGCAGCGCACAGGGGGAGGACACTGAAGCTTTCTTT.

The DNA for the CDR3 is TGTGCCAGCAGCAGACAGGGGGACGGTAATCAGCCCCAGCATTTT. Protein product: CASSRQGDGNQPQHF. The chain uses TRBV9 and TRBJ1-5; 9 nucleotides agree with TRBD1. The V segment lost 4 bases and the J segment 4 bases; nucleotides outside the gene matches: 6. The CDR3 totals 15 residues. CDR1 is SGDLS and CDR2 is YYNGEE in the germline V gene. Complete variable domain (other parts from reference TRBV9 and TRBJ1-5): DSGVTQTPKHLITATGQRVTLRCSPRSGDLSVYWYQQSLDQGLQFLIQYYNGEERAKGNILERFSAQQFPDLHSELNLSSLELGDSALYFCASSRQGDGNQPQHFGDGTRLSIL.

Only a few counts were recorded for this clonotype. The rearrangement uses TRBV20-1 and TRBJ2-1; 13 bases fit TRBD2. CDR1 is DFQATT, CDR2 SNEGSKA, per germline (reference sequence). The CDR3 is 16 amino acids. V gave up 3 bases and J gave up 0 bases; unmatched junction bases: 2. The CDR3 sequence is CSARGLAGPSYNEQFF. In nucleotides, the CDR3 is TGCAGTGCTAGGGGACTAGCGGGACCCTCCTACAATGAGCAGTTCTTC.

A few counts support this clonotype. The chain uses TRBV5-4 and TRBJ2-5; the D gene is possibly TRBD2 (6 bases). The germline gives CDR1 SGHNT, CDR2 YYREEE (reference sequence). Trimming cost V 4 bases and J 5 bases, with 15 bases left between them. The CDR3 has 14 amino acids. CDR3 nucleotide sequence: TGTGCCAGCAGCCCACGAACGGGGGTGGAGACCCAGTACTTC. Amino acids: CASSPRTGVETQYF.

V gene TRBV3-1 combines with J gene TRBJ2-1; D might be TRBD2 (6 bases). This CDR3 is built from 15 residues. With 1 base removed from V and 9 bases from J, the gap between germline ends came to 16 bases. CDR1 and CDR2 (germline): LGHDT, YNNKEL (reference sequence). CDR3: CASSQVGGPRIEQFF. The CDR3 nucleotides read TGTGCCAGCAGCCAAGTCGGGGGACCGCGGATTGAGCAGTTCTTC.

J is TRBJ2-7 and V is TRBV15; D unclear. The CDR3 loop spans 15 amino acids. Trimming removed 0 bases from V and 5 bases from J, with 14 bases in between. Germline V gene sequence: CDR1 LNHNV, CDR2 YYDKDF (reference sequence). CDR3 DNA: TGTGCCACCAGCAGAGAAAGGGCCCAGAGCCACGAGCAGTACTTC. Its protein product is CATSRERAQSHEQYF. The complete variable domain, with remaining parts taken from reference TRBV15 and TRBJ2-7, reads DAMVIQNPRYQVTQFGKPVTLSCSQTLNHNVMYWYQQKSSQAPKLLFHYYDKDFNNEADTPDNFQSRRPNTSFCFLDIRSPGLGDTAMYLCATSRERAQSHEQYFGPGTRLTVT.

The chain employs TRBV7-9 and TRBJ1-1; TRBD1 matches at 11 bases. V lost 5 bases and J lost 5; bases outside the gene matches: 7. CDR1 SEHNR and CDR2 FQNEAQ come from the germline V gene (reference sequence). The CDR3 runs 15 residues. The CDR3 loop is CASSQGTGGWTEAFF. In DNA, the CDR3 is TGTGCCAGCAGCCAAGGGACAGGGGGTTGGACTGAAGCTTTCTTT.

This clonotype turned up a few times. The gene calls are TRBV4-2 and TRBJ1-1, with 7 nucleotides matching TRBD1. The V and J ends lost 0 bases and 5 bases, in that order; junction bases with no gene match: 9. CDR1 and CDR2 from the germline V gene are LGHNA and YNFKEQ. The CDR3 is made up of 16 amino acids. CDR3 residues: CASSQDRWGRGTEAFF. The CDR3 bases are TGTGCCAGCAGCCAAGATAGGTGGGGCAGGGGGACTGAAGCTTTCTTT.

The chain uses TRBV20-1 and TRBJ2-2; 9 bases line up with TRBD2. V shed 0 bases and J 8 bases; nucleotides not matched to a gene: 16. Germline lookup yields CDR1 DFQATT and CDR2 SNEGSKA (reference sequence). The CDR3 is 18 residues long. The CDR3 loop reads CSARDFGGGTSWTGELFF. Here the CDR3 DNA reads TGCAGTGCTAGAGATTTCGGGGGTGGGACTAGCTGGACTGGGGAGCTGTTTTTT.

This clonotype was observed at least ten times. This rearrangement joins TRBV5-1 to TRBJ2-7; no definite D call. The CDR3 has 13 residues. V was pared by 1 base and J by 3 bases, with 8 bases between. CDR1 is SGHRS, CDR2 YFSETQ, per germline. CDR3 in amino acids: CASSLTRYYEQYF. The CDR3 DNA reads TGCGCCAGCAGCTTGACCCGCTACTACGAGCAGTACTTC.

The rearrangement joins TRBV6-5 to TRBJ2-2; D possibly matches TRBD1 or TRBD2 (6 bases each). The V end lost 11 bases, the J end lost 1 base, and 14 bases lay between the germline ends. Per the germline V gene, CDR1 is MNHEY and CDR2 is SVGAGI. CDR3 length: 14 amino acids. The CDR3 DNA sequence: TGTGCCGGCGCCCGGGGGCAGAACACCGGGGAGCTGTTTTTT. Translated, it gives CAGARGQNTGELFF.

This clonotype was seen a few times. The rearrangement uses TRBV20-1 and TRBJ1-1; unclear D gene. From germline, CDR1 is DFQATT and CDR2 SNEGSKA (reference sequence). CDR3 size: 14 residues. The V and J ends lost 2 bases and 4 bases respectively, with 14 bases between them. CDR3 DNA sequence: TGCAGTGCTAGATCTATAAGCCGGGGCACTGAAGCTTTCTTT. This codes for CSARSISRGTEAFF.

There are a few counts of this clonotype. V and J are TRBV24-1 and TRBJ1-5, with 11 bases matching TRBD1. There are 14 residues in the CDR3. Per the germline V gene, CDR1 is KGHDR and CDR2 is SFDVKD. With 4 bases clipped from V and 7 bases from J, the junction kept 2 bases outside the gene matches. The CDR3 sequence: CATSDRDRGQPQHF. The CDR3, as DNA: TGTGCCACCAGTGACAGGGACAGGGGGCAGCCCCAGCATTTT.

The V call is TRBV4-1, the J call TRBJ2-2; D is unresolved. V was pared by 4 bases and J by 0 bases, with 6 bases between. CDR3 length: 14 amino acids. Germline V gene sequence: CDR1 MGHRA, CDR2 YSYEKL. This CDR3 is CASSREANTGELFF. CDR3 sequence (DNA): TGCGCCAGCAGCCGAGAGGCGAACACCGGGGAGCTGTTTTTT.

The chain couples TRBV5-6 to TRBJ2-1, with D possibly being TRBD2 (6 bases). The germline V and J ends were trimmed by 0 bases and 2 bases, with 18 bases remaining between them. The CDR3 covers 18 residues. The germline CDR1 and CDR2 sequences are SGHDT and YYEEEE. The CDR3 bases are TGTGCCAGCAGCTTGGCCTGGCGGGACCACCCCCCCTACAATGAGCAGTTCTTC. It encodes CASSLAWRDHPPYNEQFF.

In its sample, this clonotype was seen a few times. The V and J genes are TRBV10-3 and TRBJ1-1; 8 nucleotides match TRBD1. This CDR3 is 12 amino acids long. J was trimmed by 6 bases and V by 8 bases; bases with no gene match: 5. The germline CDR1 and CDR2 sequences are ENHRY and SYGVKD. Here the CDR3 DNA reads TGTGCCATCCAGGGGGCTAGCGCTGAAGCTTTCTTT. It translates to CAIQGASAEAFF.